One sample yielded the 28 T cell receptor beta chains listed below, sequenced in a study of T cells in Graves' hyperthyroidism and ophthalmopathy. Amplification of TCR beta CDR3 regions was performed using RNA transcripts as template. Carried out on the TCR CDR3, a first-round RT-PCR used the HTBI primer set. TCRdb processed the multiplex PCR reads anew with MiXCR; each CDR3 protein has one entry. Of roughly 30,000 distinct CDR3 sequences in the sample, over 35% were seen once. The sample taken for sequencing was blood. These receptors all come from a woman aged 25 to 45 with Graves' hyperthyroidism.

This clonotype was recorded at least ten times. One junction end disagrees with the germline gene, perhaps due to a read error. The J gene is TRBJ2-3, the V gene TRBV10-1; the D gene is possibly TRBD1 (6 bases). CDR1 and CDR2 (germline): WNHNN, SYGVQD (reference sequence). The CDR3 is made up of 13 amino acids. The CDR3 spells CASMSGLTGTQYF. The CDR3 bases are TGCGCCAGCATGTCAGGCTTGACAGGTACGCAGTATTTT.

V usage is TRBV24-1 and J usage is TRBJ2-7, with D tentatively TRBD2 (6 bases). V dropped 4 bases and J dropped 4 bases, with 10 bases sitting between them. This CDR3 has 13 residues. CDR1 and CDR2 (germline): KGHDR, SFDVKD. DNA for the CDR3: TGTGCCACCAGTGAGCTTGGGGGGTACGAGCAGTACTTC. Translating it yields CATSELGGYEQYF.

This clonotype was counted at least ten times. This chain connects TRBV28 to TRBJ2-7; 8 bases match TRBD1. Germline CDR1 reads MDHEN; CDR2 reads SYDVKM. The CDR3 runs to 14 residues. The V gene end was trimmed by 3 bases and the J gene end by 7 bases; junction bases not matched to a gene: 8. The CDR3 spells CASSLVGQGREQYF. CDR3 sequence (DNA): TGTGCCAGCAGTTTGGTTGGACAGGGTAGAGAGCAGTACTTC.

This clonotype was found many times. The chain joins TRBV28 to TRBJ2-1; TRBD1 might be the D (6 bases). V gave up 5 bases and J gave up 3 bases, with 14 bases separating them. The CDR3 spans 15 residues. The V gene's germline CDR1 is MDHEN and CDR2 SYDVKM. The CDR3 sequence is CASSTGTRNYNEQFF. CDR3 coding DNA: TGTGCCAGCAGTACCGGGACACGCAACTACAATGAGCAGTTCTTC.

The table lists this clonotype with a few counts. This CDR3 is CSVLTGGEGNQPQHF. The CDR3 nucleotides are TGCAGCGTTCTAACAGGGGGGGAAGGTAATCAGCCCCAGCATTTT. The genes are TRBV29-1 and TRBJ1-5; 8 nucleotides align to TRBD1. CDR3 length: 15 amino acids. Germline V CDR1 and CDR2: SQVTM, ANQGSEA. The V gene end was trimmed by 5 bases and the J gene end by 4 bases; junction bases not matched to a gene: 10.

This clonotype is medium-sized. The DNA for the CDR3 is TGTGCCACCAGCCAGAACTATGGCTACACCTTC. Its translation: CATSQNYGYTF. The gene calls are TRBV24-1 and TRBJ1-2; D is undetermined. V lost 7 bases and J 2 bases, leaving 4 bases between the germline ends. The CDR3 is 11 residues long. In germline, CDR1 is KGHDR, CDR2 SFDVKD.

This clonotype qualifies as medium-sized (0.01 to 0.1%). The chain couples TRBV19 to TRBJ2-2; D is undetermined. Germline-derived CDR1 and CDR2 are LNHDA and SQIVND (reference sequence). Trimming pared 1 base from V and 4 bases from J, leaving 4 bases between. The CDR3 is 13 residues long. The DNA of the CDR3 is TGTGCCAGTAGTATAGCCAGCACCGGGGAGCTGTTTTTT. Residues: CASSIASTGELFF.

This clonotype was observed at least ten times. J is TRBJ1-2 and V is TRBV30; a possible D gene is TRBD1 (5 bases). CDR3 length: 14 residues. V was pared by 2 bases and J by 3 bases, with 13 bases between. CDR1 and CDR2 (germline): GTSNPN, SVGIG (reference sequence). CDR3 DNA: TGTGCCTGGAGTCCACCGACAGCGGACTATGGCTACACCTTC. Translated: CAWSPPTADYGYTF.

This chain links TRBV9 with TRBJ2-3; TRBD2 agrees at 13 bases. The CDR3 is 17 residues long. Germline CDR1 and CDR2: SGDLS and YYNGEE. The V and J ends lost 3 bases and 11 bases, in that order; junction bases with no gene match: 15. The DNA of the CDR3 is TGTGCCAGCAGCGGAGGGACTAGCGGGAACTTCTACAATGAGCAGTATTTT. Amino acid sequence: CASSGGTSGNFYNEQYF.

This clonotype was picked up many times. V is TRBV20-1 and J is TRBJ1-6; D is possibly TRBD1 (5 bases). Trimming removed 6 bases at V and 0 bases at J, with 15 bases between. The length of the CDR3 is 16 residues. Germline CDR1 is DFQATT and CDR2 is SNEGSKA (reference sequence). The CDR3 sequence is CSAQDSPSSYNSPLHF. The CDR3 coding sequence is TGCAGTGCACAAGACAGTCCCAGCTCCTATAATTCACCCCTCCACTTT.

This clonotype is deemed medium-sized (0.01 to 0.1%). The genes are TRBV29-1 and TRBJ1-5, with D hard to call. Per germline, CDR1 SQVTM and CDR2 ANQGSEA. Trimming stripped 4 bases from V and 0 bases from J, with 10 bases between. The CDR3 extends over 14 amino acids. The CDR3 sequence: CSVVSGNSNQPQHF. The CDR3 DNA is TGCAGCGTTGTATCGGGGAATAGCAATCAGCCCCAGCATTTT.

The sample holds many counts of this clonotype. J is TRBJ2-1 and V is TRBV5-1; 8 bases fit TRBD2. The CDR3 length is 12 residues. V shed 4 bases, J shed 7 bases, and the junction held 1 base outside the gene matches. Germline CDR1 SGHRS, CDR2 YFSETQ. The chain's CDR3 is CASSRLANEQFF. CDR3 sequence (DNA): TGCGCCAGCAGCAGACTAGCGAATGAGCAGTTCTTC.

This clonotype was seen only a few times. This chain joins TRBV10-3 and TRBJ2-7, with 8 bases matching TRBD2. Germline CDR1 is ENHRY and CDR2 is SYGVKD. V lost 6 bases to trimming and J lost 3 bases; unmatched junction nucleotides: 4. The CDR3 spans 13 residues. The CDR3 nucleotides read TGTGCCATCAGCGAGGGACTAGTCTACGAGCAGTACTTC. Residues: CAISEGLVYEQYF.

The CDR3, as DNA: TGCAGTGCCGCGGGTGGTCGGAATTACGAGCAGTACTTC. It yields the protein CSAAGGRNYEQYF. The rearrangement uses TRBV20-1 and TRBJ2-7, with D perhaps TRBD2 (5 bases). CDR3 length: 13 residues. From germline, CDR1 is DFQATT and CDR2 SNEGSKA (reference sequence). The V end was cut by 6 bases, the J end by 4 bases, with 16 bases between.

CDR3 residues: CATSEDSGSSEQYF. DNA for the CDR3: TGTGCCACCAGTGAAGATTCAGGGTCGTCCGAGCAGTACTTC. The V gene is TRBV24-1, the J gene TRBJ2-7; possible D gene TRBD1, 5 bases. CDR1 and CDR2 (germline): KGHDR, SFDVKD. V lost 4 bases and J lost 6, with 15 bases in between. The CDR3 covers 14 residues.

This sequence joins TRBV2 and TRBJ1-5; weak D call: TRBD1 (5 bases). Germline CDR1 and CDR2: SNHLY and FYNNEI. The CDR3 runs 12 residues. V was cut by 10 bases and J by 5 bases, with 12 bases left in between. CDR3 sequence reads: CAIRGADQPQHF. The CDR3 nucleotides read TGTGCCATAAGAGGGGCGGATCAGCCCCAGCATTTT. Supplemented by reference TRBV2 and TRBJ1-5, the full variable domain reads EPEVTQTPSHQVTQMGQEVILRCVPISNHLYFYWYRQILGQKVEFLVSFYNNEISEKSEIFDDQFSVERPDGSNFTLKIRSTKLEDSAMYFCAIRGADQPQHFGDGTRLSIL.

The genes are TRBV2 and TRBJ1-5; a weak D match, TRBD1 (5 bases). The V and J ends lost 4 bases and 5 bases respectively, with 12 bases between them. This CDR3 region has 14 residues. From germline, CDR1 is SNHLY and CDR2 FYNNEI. This CDR3 reads CASSVMGDDQPQHF. CDR3 DNA sequence: TGTGCCAGCAGTGTGATGGGGGATGATCAGCCCCAGCATTTT.

This clonotype was recorded at least ten times. The chain joins TRBV27 to TRBJ2-7; D is ambiguous. V was pared by 6 bases and J by 2 bases, with 17 bases between. This CDR3 is 15 amino acids long. The germline gives CDR1 MNHEY, CDR2 SMNVEV (reference sequence). CDR3 sequence (DNA): TGTGCCAGCAGAGGGCCAAGGGTCTCCACCTACGAGCAGTACTTC. This encodes CASRGPRVSTYEQYF.

With regard to this clonotype: The junction and the germline gene differ at one end; a read error may be behind it. The V and J genes are TRBV5-8 and TRBJ2-5, with no clear D. The length of the CDR3 is 14 residues. Germline V gives CDR1 SGHTS, CDR2 YDEGEE. CDR3 loop: CASTTEQRKETQYF. CDR3 nucleotide sequence: TGCGCCAGCACCACGGAACAGCGTAAAGAGACCCAGTACTTC.

This clonotype was seen repeatedly, ten times or more. The genes are TRBV6-2 or TRBV6-3 and TRBJ2-5; D remains ambiguous. CDR1 and CDR2 (germline): MNHEY, SVGEGT. CDR3 length: 17 amino acids. Trimming left V 0 bases short and J 7 bases short, with 21 bases between. The CDR3 here is CASSYSQRETQRGTQYF. The CDR3 region has the DNA TGTGCCAGCAGTTACTCCCAGAGAGAAACTCAAAGAGGGACCCAGTACTTC.

The chain couples TRBV28 to TRBJ2-7, with 11 bases fitting TRBD2. Unmatched junction bases numbered 9, after V lost 5 bases and J lost 6 bases. Germline values: CDR1 MDHEN, CDR2 SYDVKM. The CDR3 has 15 amino acids. CDR3 amino acids: CASSTSSGRLFEQYF. The CDR3 DNA is TGTGCCAGCAGTACATCTAGCGGGAGGCTATTCGAGCAGTACTTC.

This clonotype was found many times. The chain's CDR3 is CASSLLRDRVTEAFF. In DNA, the CDR3 is TGTGCCAGCAGCCTCCTGAGGGACAGGGTCACTGAAGCTTTCTTT. The gene calls are TRBV5-6 and TRBJ1-1; TRBD1 aligns across 9 bases. The V gene end was trimmed by 4 bases and the J gene end by 4 bases; junction bases not matched to a gene: 8. This CDR3 has 15 amino acids. Germline lookup yields CDR1 SGHDT and CDR2 YYEEEE. Full variable domain (outside the CDR3, taken from reference TRBV5-6 and TRBJ1-1): DAGVTQSPTHLIKTRGQQVTLRCSPKSGHDTVSWYQQALGQGPQFIFQYYEEEERQRGNFPDRFSGHQFPNYSSELNVNALLLGDSALYLCASSLLRDRVTEAFFGQGTRLTVV.

This clonotype is judged medium-sized. The CDR3 is CASSEYGGYTF. In DNA, the CDR3 is TGTGCCAGCAGTGAATACGGCGGCTACACCTTC. The genes are TRBV2 and TRBJ1-2; D unclear. V lost 2 bases, J lost 8 bases, and 6 bases lay in between. Germline CDR1 and CDR2: SNHLY and FYNNEI. The CDR3 covers 11 residues.

This clonotype came up many times. CDR3 protein: CASSLRPRSGSYEQYF. The DNA for the CDR3 is TGCGCCAGCAGCTTGCGCCCAAGGTCAGGGAGCTACGAGCAGTACTTC. The rearrangement uses TRBV5-1 and TRBJ2-7, with D possibly called TRBD1 or TRBD2 (5 bases each). Germline loops: CDR1 SGHRS, CDR2 YFSETQ. Trimming removed 1 base from V and 3 bases from J, with 17 bases in between. CDR3 length equals 16 residues. The full variable domain, with the rest looked up from reference TRBV5-1 and TRBJ2-7, is KAGVTQTPRYLIKTRGQQVTLSCSPISGHRSVSWYQQTPGQGLQFLFEYFSETQRNKGNFPGRFSGRQFSNSRSEMNVSTLELGDSALYLCASSLRPRSGSYEQYFGPGTRLTVT.

The genes are TRBV7-6 and TRBJ1-1, with D tentatively TRBD1 (6 bases). V shed 2 bases and J shed 1 base, with 14 bases lying between them. Per the germline V gene, CDR1 is SGHVS and CDR2 is FNYEAQ. The CDR3 runs to 16 residues. The CDR3 nucleotides are TGTGCCAGCAGCTTAAACGTGAACAGGGAGAACACTGAAGCTTTCTTT. Its protein product is CASSLNVNRENTEAFF.

To note about this clonotype: The junction departs from the called germline gene at one end, perhaps through a read error. This rearrangement joins TRBV2 to TRBJ1-6; D not certain. CDR1 SNHLY and CDR2 FYNNEI come from the germline V gene. The CDR3 length is 14 residues. CDR3 protein: CASSEVRGYSSLHF. Here the CDR3 DNA reads TGTGCCAGCAGTGAGGTCCGGGGATATTCATCCCTCCACTTT.

By share of the sample, this clonotype is medium-sized (0.01 to 0.1%). V gene TRBV7-8 combines with J gene TRBJ2-1; D gene unclear. The CDR3 is made up of 12 amino acids. Trimming pared 7 bases from V and 10 bases from J, leaving 14 bases between. Germline V CDR1 and CDR2: SGHVS, FQNEAQ. The CDR3 reads CASTYSGREQFF. DNA for the CDR3: TGTGCCAGCACCTACTCCGGACGCGAGCAGTTCTTC.

This clonotype is categorized as medium-sized. The rearrangement uses TRBV20-1 and TRBJ2-7; 7 bases fit TRBD1. The CDR3 contains 14 residues. The V gene end was trimmed by 2 bases and the J gene end by 3 bases; junction bases not matched to a gene: 7. Germline CDR1 and CDR2: DFQATT and SNEGSKA (reference sequence). The CDR3 coding sequence is TGCAGTGCTAGAAGGGACAGAGTTAGCTACGAGCAGTACTTC. It encodes CSARRDRVSYEQYF.